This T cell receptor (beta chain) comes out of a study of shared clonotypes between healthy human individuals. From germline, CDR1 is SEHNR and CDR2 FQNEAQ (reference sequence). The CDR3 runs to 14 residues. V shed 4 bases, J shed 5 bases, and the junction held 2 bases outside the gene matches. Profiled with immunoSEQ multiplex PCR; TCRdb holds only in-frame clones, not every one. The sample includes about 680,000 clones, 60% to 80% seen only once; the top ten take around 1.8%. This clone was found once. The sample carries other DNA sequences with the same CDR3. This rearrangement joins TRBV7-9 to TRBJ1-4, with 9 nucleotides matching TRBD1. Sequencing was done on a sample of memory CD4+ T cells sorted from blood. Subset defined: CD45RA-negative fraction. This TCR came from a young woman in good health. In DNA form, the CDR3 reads TGTGCCAGCAGCTCAGGACAGGGGAATGAAAAACTGTTTTTT. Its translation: CASSSGQGNEKLFF.